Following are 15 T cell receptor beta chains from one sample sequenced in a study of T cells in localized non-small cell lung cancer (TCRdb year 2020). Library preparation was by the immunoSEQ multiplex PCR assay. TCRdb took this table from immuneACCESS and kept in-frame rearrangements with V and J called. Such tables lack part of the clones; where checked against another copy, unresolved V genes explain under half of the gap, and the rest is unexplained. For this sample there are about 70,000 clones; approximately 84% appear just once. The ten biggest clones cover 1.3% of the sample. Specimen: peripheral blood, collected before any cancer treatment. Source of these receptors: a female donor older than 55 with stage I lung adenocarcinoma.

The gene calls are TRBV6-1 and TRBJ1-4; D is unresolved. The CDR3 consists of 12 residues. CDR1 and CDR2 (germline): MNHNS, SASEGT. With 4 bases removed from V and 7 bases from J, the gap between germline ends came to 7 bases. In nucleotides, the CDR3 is TGTGCCAGCAGTGGACGGTTTGAAAAACTGTTTTTT. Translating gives CASSGRFEKLFF.

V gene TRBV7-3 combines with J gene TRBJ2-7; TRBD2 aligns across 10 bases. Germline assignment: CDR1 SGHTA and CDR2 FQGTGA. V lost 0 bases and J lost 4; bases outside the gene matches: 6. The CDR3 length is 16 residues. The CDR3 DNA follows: TGTGCCAGCAGCTTAACCGGGCTAGCGGGGGATTACGAGCAGTACTTC. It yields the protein CASSLTGLAGDYEQYF.

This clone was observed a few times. In DNA, the CDR3 is TGTGCCAGCAGCTTAGATCGGATCACCGGGGAGCTGTTTTTT. It yields the protein CASSLDRITGELFF. The chain links TRBV11-3 to TRBJ2-2; the D is unclear. This CDR3 is 14 amino acids long. The V end lost 0 bases, the J end lost 4 bases, and 6 bases lay between the germline ends. Germline CDR1 and CDR2: SGHNT and YENEEA.

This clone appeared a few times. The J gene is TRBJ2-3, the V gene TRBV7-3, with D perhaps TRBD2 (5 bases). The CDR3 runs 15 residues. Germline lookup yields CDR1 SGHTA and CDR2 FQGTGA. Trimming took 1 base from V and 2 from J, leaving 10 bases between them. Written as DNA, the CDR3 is TGTGCCAGCAGCTTAAACGAGGGTTCCACAGATACGCAGTATTTT. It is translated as CASSLNEGSTDTQYF.

CDR3 residues: CASIEWSPDSGNTIYF. The CDR3 nucleotides are TGTGCCAGCATCGAATGGAGCCCGGACTCTGGAAACACCATATATTTT. The chain uses TRBV21-1 and TRBJ1-3. TRBV21-1 is labeled a pseudogene. The CDR3 covers 16 residues.

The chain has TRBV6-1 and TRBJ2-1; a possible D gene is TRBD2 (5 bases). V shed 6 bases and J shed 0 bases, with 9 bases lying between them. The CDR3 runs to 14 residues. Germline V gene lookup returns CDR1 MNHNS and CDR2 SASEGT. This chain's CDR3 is CASSTGISYNEQFF. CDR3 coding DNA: TGTGCCAGCAGCACGGGGATCTCCTACAATGAGCAGTTCTTC.

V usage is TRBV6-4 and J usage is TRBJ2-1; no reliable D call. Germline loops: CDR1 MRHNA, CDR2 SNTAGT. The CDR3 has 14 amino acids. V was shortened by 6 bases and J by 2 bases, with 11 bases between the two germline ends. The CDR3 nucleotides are TGTGCCAGCAGGGTGGGGTCGGCCTACAATGAGCAGTTCTTC. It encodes CASRVGSAYNEQFF.

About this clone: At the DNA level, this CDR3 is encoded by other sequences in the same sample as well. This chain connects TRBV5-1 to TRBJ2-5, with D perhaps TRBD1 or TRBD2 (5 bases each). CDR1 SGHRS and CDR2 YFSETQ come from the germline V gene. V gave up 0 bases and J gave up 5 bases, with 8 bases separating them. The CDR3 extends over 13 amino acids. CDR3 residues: CASSLVGEETQYF. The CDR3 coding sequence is TGCGCCAGCAGCTTGGTAGGGGAGGAGACCCAGTACTTC.

CDR3 in DNA: TGCGCCAGCAGCCCAGGACAGATGCAAGAGACCCAGTACTTC. This translates into CASSPGQMQETQYF. J is TRBJ2-5 and V is TRBV5-1; the D gene is possibly TRBD1 (6 bases). Germline assignment: CDR1 SGHRS and CDR2 YFSETQ. The V end was cut by 4 bases, the J end by 2 bases, with 12 bases between. The CDR3 extends over 14 amino acids.

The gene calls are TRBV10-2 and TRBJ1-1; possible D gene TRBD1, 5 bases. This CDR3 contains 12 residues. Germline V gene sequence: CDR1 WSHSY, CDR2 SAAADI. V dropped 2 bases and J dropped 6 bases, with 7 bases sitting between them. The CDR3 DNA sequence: TGCGCCAGCAGTGAGGGGGGAGCTGAAGCTTTCTTT. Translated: CASSEGGAEAFF.

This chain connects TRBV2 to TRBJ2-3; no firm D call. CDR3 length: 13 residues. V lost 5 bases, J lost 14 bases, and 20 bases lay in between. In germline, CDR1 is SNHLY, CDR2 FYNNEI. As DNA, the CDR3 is TGTGCCAGCAGTCAACCCCTAGGGAATGGGTTGTATTTT. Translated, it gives CASSQPLGNGLYF.

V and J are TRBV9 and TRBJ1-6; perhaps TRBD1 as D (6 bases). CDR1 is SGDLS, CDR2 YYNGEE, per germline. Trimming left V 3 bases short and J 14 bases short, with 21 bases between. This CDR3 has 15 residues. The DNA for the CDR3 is TGTGCCAGCAGCGCCCAGACAGGCCCCTTCAGGACCCTCCACTTT. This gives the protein CASSAQTGPFRTLHF.

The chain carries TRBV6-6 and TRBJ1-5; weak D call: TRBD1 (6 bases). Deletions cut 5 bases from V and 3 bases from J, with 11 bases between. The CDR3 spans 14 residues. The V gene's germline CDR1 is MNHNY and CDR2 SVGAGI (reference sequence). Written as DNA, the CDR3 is TGTGCCAGCAGTCGGAACAGGGACAATCAGCCCCAGCATTTT. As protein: CASSRNRDNQPQHF.

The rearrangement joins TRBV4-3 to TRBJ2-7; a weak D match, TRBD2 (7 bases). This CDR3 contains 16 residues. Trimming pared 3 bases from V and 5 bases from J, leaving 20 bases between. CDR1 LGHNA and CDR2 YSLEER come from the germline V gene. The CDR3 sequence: CASSQTSGTIRNEQYF. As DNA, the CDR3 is TGCGCCAGCAGCCAGACCAGCGGGACAATTAGGAACGAGCAGTACTTC.

The CDR3 coding sequence is TGTGCCAGCAGTCCCGGGACCGGGGAACCCAATCAGTACTTC. Its protein is CASSPGTGEPNQYF. V usage is TRBV2 and J usage is TRBJ2-5; perhaps D is TRBD1 or TRBD2 (5 bases each). V lost 5 bases and J lost 11, with 21 bases in between. Germline V CDR1 and CDR2: SNHLY, FYNNEI. The CDR3 consists of 14 residues.